Listed here is a single TCR beta chain. This clone was seen only a few times. There is no known antigen for this receptor. Base qualities are missing; no much larger clone stands one base away. The library came from the immunoSEQ multiplex PCR assay. Roughly 10^5 TCR templates per sample were assayed on the deep sequencing platform. Genomic DNA extracted from sorted T cells was used for TCRbeta CDR3 sequencing. Per the original workflow: The R programming language was used for clonal analysis of TCRbeta CDR3 data. Unstimulated samples were compared with post-reaction CFSE-low samples to define alloreactive CD4+ and CD8+ clones. By matching sequences to the repertoires of sorted unstimulated Treg and non-Treg cells, each alloreactive CD4+ clone was assigned a regulatory or non-regulatory origin. TCRdb carries this immuneACCESS record with in-frame sequences only. Its versions omit some clonotypes, under half of them owing to an unresolved V gene in the studies checked, with the rest unexplained. Clonal size and the V and J genes are those of that table, whereas D and trimming came from the DNA. Present in this sample are about 63,000 clones, less than 85% of which were seen just once. The ten largest clones capture around 3.8% of the sample.

The sample comes from a study of siplizumab effects on memory and regulatory T cells (dated by TCRdb to between 2018 and 2021). The study in broad terms: The effect of the anti-CD2 antibody siplizumab on alloreactive T-cell subsets was examined in allogeneic mixed lymphocyte reactions constructed from human PBMCs. General findings and caveats noted by the study authors: No functional confirmation was obtained for the suppressive function of proliferating Tregs from siplizumab cultures. Greater diversity appeared to be present in unstimulated naive T cells than in memory T cells, and a substantial contribution to the alloresponse seemed to be made by naive cells. Sequences below about 10^-5 frequency were poorly captured, so only a minor fraction of alloreactive clones could be mapped to unstimulated subsets. Siplizumab significantly reduced the cumulative frequency of alloreactive sequences traceable to unstimulated CD4+ memory T cells. A naive or memory phenotype could not be assigned to roughly 80-95% of proliferating CD4+ or CD8+ clones. Of the alloreactive CD4+ clones that could be mapped, the Treg-derived share averaged roughly 69% with siplizumab compared with 25% to 30% in control reactions.

In addition, sequencing in three donor pairs included unstimulated CD8+ effector memory subsets alongside CD4+ naive, CD8+ naive, CD8+ TEMRA and CD4+ memory subsets. TCRbeta CDR3 sequencing was performed on sorted unstimulated T cells and on proliferating T cells recovered from mixed lymphocyte reactions. Fresh whole blood from approximately 10 HLA-typed healthy donors was used to isolate PBMCs. Measured from the cysteine to the phenylalanine, the CDR3 is 12 residues long. The read is trimmed to its CDR3 DNA, 36 bases read in frame from base 1. From a lookup of the germline V gene, CDR1 and CDR2 are SNHLY and FYNNEI. At the junction V is shortened by 6 bases and J by 2 bases, with 8 bases in between.

This TCR was recovered from a human donor in good health. Sequencing was done on a sample of memory CD4+ T cells sorted from blood. The intended sense of this specimen's cell subset or site label: unstimulated CD4+ memory T cells. This receptor chain uses TRBV2 and TRBJ2-7; no D gene is confidently identified. The base sequence is TGTGCCAGCAGGATTCTGACCTACGAGCAGTACTTC. Its translation is CASRILTYEQYF.